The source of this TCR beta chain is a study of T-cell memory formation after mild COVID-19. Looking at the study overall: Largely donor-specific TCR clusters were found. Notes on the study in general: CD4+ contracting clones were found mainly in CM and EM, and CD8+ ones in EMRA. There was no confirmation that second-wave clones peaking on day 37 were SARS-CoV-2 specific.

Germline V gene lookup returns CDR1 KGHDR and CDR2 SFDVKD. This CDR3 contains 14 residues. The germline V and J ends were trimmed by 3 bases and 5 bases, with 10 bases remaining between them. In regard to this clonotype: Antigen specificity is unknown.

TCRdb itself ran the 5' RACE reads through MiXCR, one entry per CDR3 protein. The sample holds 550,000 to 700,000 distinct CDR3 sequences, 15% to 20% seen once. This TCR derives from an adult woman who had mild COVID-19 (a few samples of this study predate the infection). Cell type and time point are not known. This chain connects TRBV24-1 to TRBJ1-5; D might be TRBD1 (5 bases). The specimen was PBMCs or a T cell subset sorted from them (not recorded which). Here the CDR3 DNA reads TGTGCCACCAGTGATGCGGGGCCTTATCAGCCCCAGCATTTT. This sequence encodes CATSDAGPYQPQHF.